This paragraph reports one TCR beta chain. The sample is drawn from a study of cytomegalovirus exposure and HLA in healthy donors. 60 Vbeta and 13 Jbeta primers were used in PCR. Libraries were prepared by immunoSEQ multiplex PCR; TCRdb keeps only in-frame clonotypes and omits some of them. Of some 130,000 clones listed, roughly 79% are singletons. Germline values: CDR1 SGDLS, CDR2 YYNGEE. Trimming took 4 bases from V and 8 from J, leaving 15 bases between them. This CDR3 region has 14 residues. The sequencing input was PBMCs. The rearrangement joins TRBV9 to TRBJ1-4, with D uncertain. The TCR originated in a woman between 18 and 30 years old in good health and CMV-seronegative. The CDR3 reads CASSPREGGEKLFF. DNA for the CDR3: TGTGCCAGCAGCCCCCGGGAGGGAGGGGAAAAACTGTTTTTT.